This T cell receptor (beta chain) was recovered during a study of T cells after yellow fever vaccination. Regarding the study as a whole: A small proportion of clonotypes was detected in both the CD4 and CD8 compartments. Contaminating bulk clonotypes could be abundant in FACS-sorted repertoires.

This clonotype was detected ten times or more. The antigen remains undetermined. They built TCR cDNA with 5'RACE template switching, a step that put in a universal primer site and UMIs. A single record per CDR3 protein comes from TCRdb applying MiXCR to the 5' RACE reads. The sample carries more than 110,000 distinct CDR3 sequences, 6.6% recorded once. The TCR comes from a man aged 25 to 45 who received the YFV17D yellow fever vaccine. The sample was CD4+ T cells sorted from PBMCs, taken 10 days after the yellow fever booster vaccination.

DNA of the CDR3: TGTGCCAGCAGCTTAACATCGTTAGGGTCCTACGAGCAGTACTTC. Protein product: CASSLTSLGSYEQYF. V is TRBV7-3 and J is TRBJ2-7; D uncertain. Germline assignment: CDR1 SGHTA and CDR2 FQGTGA. The CDR3 is made up of 15 amino acids. With 0 bases removed from V and 1 base from J, the gap between germline ends came to 10 bases.